This entry is about one TCR beta chain. As yet, its antigen is unknown. The CDR3 is 15 residues long. Trimming cost V 10 bases and J 7 bases, with 23 bases left between them. From germline, CDR1 is MNHEY and CDR2 SVGEGT. TCRdb independently ran MiXCR on the reads; one entry per CDR3 protein. Altogether around 540,000 distinct CDR3 sequences are present, roughly a third being singletons, with the ten largest covering about a sixth. The entry originates in a study of T cell repertoires in cytomegalovirus infection. The overall study: Recently identified HLA-C-restricted CMV epitopes were among the peptides used. Study-wide results and caveats: CMV-specific HLA-C-restricted TCR beta clonotypes dominated the ex vivo response. Cumulative public TCR beta family frequency identified CMV carriers with the relevant HLA.

The sequence was collected from a human donor in good health (CMV status not recorded). Some clones in this sample may be carry-over from other donors' samples. Source: cultured PBMCs, taken from culture after CMV antigen stimulation. The rearrangement links TRBV6-2 or TRBV6-3 to TRBJ2-1; tentatively, D is TRBD2 (6 bases). This CDR3 reads CATSLRGAGRNEQFF. The DNA for the CDR3 is TGTGCCACCTCACTTAGGGGAGCGGGCAGGAATGAGCAGTTCTTC.